Below, 2 T cell receptor beta chains from the same sample are listed, as sequenced in a study of T cell responses to AZD1222 COVID-19 vaccine. Assay used: immunoSEQ multiplex PCR; TCRdb lists only in-frame clones, some missing. The sample records 150,000 or so clones, about 88% being singletons. The sample consisted of peripheral blood, taken on day 0 of AZD1222 vaccination. Receptors were obtained from an adult in good health.

This clone appeared a single time. This rearrangement joins TRBV18 to TRBJ1-2; D gene uncertain. The CDR3 length is 14 residues. Trimming removed 3 bases at V and 6 bases at J, with 14 bases between. The germline gives CDR1 KGHSH, CDR2 LQKENI. CDR3 coding DNA: TGTGCCAGCTCACCTCAACTCGGTTCGAATGGCTACACCTTC. Encoded protein: CASSPQLGSNGYTF.

The J gene is TRBJ1-1, the V gene TRBV27; no clear D. This CDR3 spans 13 amino acids. The V gene lost 0 bases and the J gene lost 3 bases, with 5 bases spanning the gap. Per the germline V gene, CDR1 is MNHEY and CDR2 is SMNVEV (reference sequence). The CDR3 region is CASSLSRDTEAFF. The CDR3 region has the DNA TGTGCCAGCAGTTTATCTCGGGACACTGAAGCTTTCTTT.